This TCR beta chain stems from a study of cytomegalovirus exposure and HLA in healthy donors. The ends were cut back, 4 bases at V and 7 bases at J, with 14 bases in the middle. From germline, CDR1 is SGHNT and CDR2 YYREEE (reference sequence). The CDR3 covers 14 residues. The PCR had 60 Vbeta and 13 Jbeta primers. Data came from immunoSEQ multiplex PCR; TCRdb stores just in-frame clones and leaves some out. The repertoire holds 200,000 or so clones, with approximately 84% as singletons. The chain employs TRBV5-4 and TRBJ2-2, with a tentative D call TRBD1 (6 bases). The TCR originated in a man aged 50-60 years in good health and CMV-seronegative. The specimen was PBMCs. The CDR3 region is CASSTRGVIGELFF. CDR3 DNA: TGTGCCAGCAGCACCAGGGGAGTGATCGGGGAGCTGTTTTTT.